This T cell receptor beta chain was captured by sequencing in a study of cytomegalovirus exposure and HLA in healthy donors. The study's findings and limits: In a later analysis, compared with equally common non-associated chains, HLA-associated beta chains were more expanded. Several of the most significant clusters appeared linked to common viral pathogens, based on a later analysis. What a later analysis reportedly showed was that an Asian-associated ancestry cluster had fewer N-insertions than the approximately 720-donor mean.

Points on this clone: Its specificity is not known.

Trimming pared 5 bases from V and 0 bases from J, leaving 8 bases between. The CDR3 spans 14 residues. Germline CDR1 and CDR2: SGHAT and FQNNGV. Vbeta (60) and Jbeta (13) primers were used in the PCR. Sequencing used immunoSEQ multiplex PCR; TCRdb keeps in-frame clones, though not all of them. Here the sample spans roughly 150,000 clones, approximately 79% being singletons. Sequencing used PBMCs. V and J are TRBV11-2 and TRBJ2-1; TRBD2 is a possible D gene (6 bases). This TCR was sampled from a male donor in good health and CMV-seronegative. The CDR3 region is CASSRSGSYNEQFF. As DNA, the CDR3 is TGTGCCAGCAGCCGTAGCGGCTCCTACAATGAGCAGTTCTTC.